The TCR beta chain under discussion was sequenced for a study of cytomegalovirus exposure and HLA in healthy donors. General study points: Per a prior analysis, the majority of TCR beta V segments were productive roughly 87% or roughly 30% of the time. In a later analysis, an Asian-associated ancestry cluster reportedly showed fewer N-insertions than the approximately 700-donor mean.

Worth noting for this clone: Its specificity is unknown.

With 5 bases clipped from V and 2 bases from J, the junction kept 8 bases outside the gene matches. Germline-derived CDR1 and CDR2 are SGHTA and FQGTGA. The CDR3 is 15 residues long. In the PCR, 60 Vbeta and 13 Jbeta primers were used. Repertoires were generated with immunoSEQ multiplex PCR, while TCRdb's copy carries only in-frame clones and drops some. The table records over 150,000 clones, 60% to 85% of them present only once. The origin of this receptor is a young woman in good health and CMV-seronegative. The chain employs TRBV7-3 and TRBJ1-1, with TRBD1 identical over 7 bases. The material sequenced was PBMCs. DNA of the CDR3: TGTGCCAGCAGCGCCTCCGGGACAGTAAACACTGAAGCTTTCTTT. Encoded protein: CASSASGTVNTEAFF.